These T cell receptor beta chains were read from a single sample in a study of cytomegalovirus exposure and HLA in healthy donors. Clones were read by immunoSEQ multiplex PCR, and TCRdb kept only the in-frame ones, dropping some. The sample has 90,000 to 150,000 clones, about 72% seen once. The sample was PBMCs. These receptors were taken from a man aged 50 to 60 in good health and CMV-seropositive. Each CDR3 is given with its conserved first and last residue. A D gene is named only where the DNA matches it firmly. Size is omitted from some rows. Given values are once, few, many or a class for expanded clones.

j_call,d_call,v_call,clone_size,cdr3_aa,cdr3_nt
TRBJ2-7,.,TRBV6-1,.,CASSVEGVNYEQYF,TGTGCCAGCAGTGTAGAGGGAGTCAACTACGAGCAGTACTTC
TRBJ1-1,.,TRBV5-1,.,CASSLASRSEAFF,TGCGCCAGCAGCTTGGCCTCCCGTTCTGAAGCTTTCTTT
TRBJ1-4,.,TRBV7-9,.,CASSLRQPTNEKLFF,TGTGCCAGCAGCTTAAGACAGCCAACTAATGAAAAACTGTTTTTT
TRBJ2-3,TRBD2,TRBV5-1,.,CASSLRVSGGSYTDTQYF,TGCGCCAGCAGCTTGAGGGTTAGCGGGGGGTCTTACACAGATACGCAGTATTTT
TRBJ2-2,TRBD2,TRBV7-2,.,CASSLGLASGELFF,TGTGCCAGCAGCTTGGGACTAGCTTCTGGGGAGCTGTTTTTT
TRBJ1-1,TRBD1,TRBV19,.,CASRLTGITRAFF,TGTGCCAGTAGGCTGACAGGGATCACCCGCGCTTTCTTT
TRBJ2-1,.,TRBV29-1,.,CSVEELASNEQFF,TGCAGCGTTGAAGAACTAGCTTCCAATGAGCAGTTCTTC
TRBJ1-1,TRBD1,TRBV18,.,CASCETGRNEAFF,TGTGCCAGCTGCGAGACAGGGAGAAATGAAGCTTTCTTT
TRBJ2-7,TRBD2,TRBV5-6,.,CASSEGLARSYEQYF,TGTGCCAGCAGCGAGGGACTAGCGCGATCCTACGAGCAGTACTTC
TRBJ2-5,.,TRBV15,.,CATSRSGAETEETQYF,TGTGCCACCAGCAGATCCGGAGCGGAGACCGAAGAGACCCAGTACTTC
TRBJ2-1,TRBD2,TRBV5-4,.,CASSSSGSSYNEQFF,TGTGCCAGCAGCTCTAGCGGGAGTTCCTACAATGAGCAGTTCTTC
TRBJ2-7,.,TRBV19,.,CASSIGRGSSYEQYF,TGTGCCAGTAGTATAGGAAGGGGGAGCTCCTACGAGCAGTACTTC
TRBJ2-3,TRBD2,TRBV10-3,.,CAISLAGASSTDTQYF,TGTGCCATCAGCCTAGCGGGGGCCTCTAGCACAGATACGCAGTATTTT
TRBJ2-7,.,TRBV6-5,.,CASSYSGGPYEQYF,TGTGCCAGCAGTTACTCGGGGGGGCCCTACGAGCAGTACTTC
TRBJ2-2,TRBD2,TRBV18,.,CASSPPLADDTGELFF,TGTGCCAGCTCACCACCGCTAGCGGATGACACCGGGGAGCTGTTTTTT
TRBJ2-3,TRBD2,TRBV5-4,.,CASSLGNSGGRGDTQYF,TGTGCCAGCAGCTTGGGGAATAGCGGGGGCCGGGGAGATACGCAGTATTTT
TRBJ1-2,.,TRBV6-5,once,CASSYLVGSNYGYTF,TGTGCCAGCAGTTACTTGGTGGGCTCTAACTATGGCTACACCTTC
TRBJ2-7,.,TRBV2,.,CASSESPGGTYEQYF,TGTGCCAGCAGTGAGTCCCCAGGAGGAACCTACGAGCAGTACTTC
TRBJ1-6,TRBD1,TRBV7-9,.,CASSLGDRGNSPLHF,TGTGCCAGCAGCTTAGGGGACAGGGGAAATTCACCCCTCCACTTT
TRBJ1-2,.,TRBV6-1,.,CASSRDISGYTF,TGTGCCAGCAGCCGGGACATATCCGGCTACACCTTC
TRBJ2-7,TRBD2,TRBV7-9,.,CASSSRSRTSGSYEQYF,TGTGCCAGCAGCTCCCGGTCCCGGACTAGCGGGAGCTACGAGCAGTACTTC
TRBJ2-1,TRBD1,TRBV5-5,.,CASSPQGQNNEQFF,TGTGCCAGCAGCCCGCAGGGACAGAACAATGAGCAGTTCTTC
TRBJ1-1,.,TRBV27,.,CASRLQGSLNTEAFF,TGTGCCAGCAGGTTACAGGGCAGCCTGAACACTGAAGCTTTCTTT
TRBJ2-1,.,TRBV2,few,CASSGGGARQQFF,TGTGCCAGCAGTGGAGGGGGGGCCCGGCAGCAGTTCTTC
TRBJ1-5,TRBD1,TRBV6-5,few,CASSSRKGASQPQHF,TGTGCCAGCAGCTCTAGAAAGGGGGCCAGTCAGCCCCAGCATTTT
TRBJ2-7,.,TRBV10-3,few,CAISGRSGAYEQYF,TGTGCCATCAGTGGGCGGAGTGGGGCTTACGAGCAGTACTTC
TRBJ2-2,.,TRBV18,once,CASSPMFRTAMNTGELFF,TGTGCCAGCTCACCAATGTTCAGGACAGCGATGAACACCGGGGAGCTGTTTTTT
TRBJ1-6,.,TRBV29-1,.,CSVRKADSPLHF,TGCAGCGTTCGGAAAGCGGATTCACCCCTCCACTTT
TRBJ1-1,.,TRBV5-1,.,CASTFRGGNTEAFF,TGCGCCAGCACCTTCCGGGGGGGGAACACTGAAGCTTTCTTT
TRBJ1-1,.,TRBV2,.,CASSTTANTEAFF,TGTGCCAGCAGCACGACAGCGAACACTGAAGCTTTCTTT
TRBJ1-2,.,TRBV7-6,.,CASSPQGNYGYTF,TGTGCCAGCAGCCCCCAGGGAAACTATGGCTACACCTTC
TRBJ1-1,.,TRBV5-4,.,CASSSKTRLHTEAFF,TGTGCCAGCAGCTCGAAGACCAGACTTCACACTGAAGCTTTCTTT
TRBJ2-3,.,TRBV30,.,CAWSGWQADTQYF,TGTGCCTGGAGCGGATGGCAGGCAGATACGCAGTATTTT
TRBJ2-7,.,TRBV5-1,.,CASSSAAGQLEEQYF,TGCGCCAGCAGCTCCGCCGCGGGACAGCTTGAAGAGCAGTACTTC
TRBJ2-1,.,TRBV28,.,CASRLRIYNEQFF,TGTGCCAGCAGGCTCAGGATATACAATGAGCAGTTCTTC
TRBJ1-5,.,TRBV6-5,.,CASSYSSLAPQHF,TGTGCCAGCAGTTACTCGTCTTTGGCGCCCCAGCATTTT
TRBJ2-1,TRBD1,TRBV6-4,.,CASSDTDRRSYNEQFF,TGTGCCAGCAGTGACACGGACAGGCGATCCTACAATGAGCAGTTCTTC
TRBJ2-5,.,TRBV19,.,CASSISVAQGTQYF,TGTGCCAGTAGTATTTCGGTGGCTCAGGGGACCCAGTACTTC
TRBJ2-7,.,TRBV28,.,CAIQSGIYEQYF,TGTGCCATTCAGAGCGGTATCTACGAGCAGTACTTC
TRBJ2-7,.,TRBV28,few,CASSSSEQYF,TGTGCCAGCAGTTCATCCGAGCAGTACTTC
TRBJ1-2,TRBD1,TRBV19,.,CASIPSHRTGGERYTF,TGTGCCAGTATCCCCTCTCACCGGACAGGGGGCGAGCGCTACACCTTC
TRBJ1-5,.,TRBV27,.,CASNPQAQVGNQPQHF,TGTGCCAGCAACCCTCAAGCCCAGGTAGGCAATCAGCCCCAGCATTTT
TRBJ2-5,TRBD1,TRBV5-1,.,CASSGTGGQETQYF,TGCGCCAGCAGCGGGACAGGGGGCCAAGAGACCCAGTACTTC
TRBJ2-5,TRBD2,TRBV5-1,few,CASSFGGRRETQYF,TGCGCCAGCAGCTTTGGCGGGAGGCGAGAGACCCAGTACTTC
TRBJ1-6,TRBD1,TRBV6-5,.,CASRRGQYNSPLHF,TGTGCCAGCAGGCGGGGACAGTATAATTCACCCCTCCACTTT
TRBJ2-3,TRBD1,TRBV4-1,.,CASSQVGTGVADTQYF,TGCGCCAGCAGCCAAGTTGGGACAGGGGTTGCAGATACGCAGTATTTT
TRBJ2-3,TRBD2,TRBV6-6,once,CASSWGLAASTDTQYF,TGTGCCAGCAGTTGGGGACTAGCAGCTTCCACAGATACGCAGTATTTT
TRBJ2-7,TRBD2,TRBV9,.,CASSVNPGGTSSFEEQYF,TGTGCCAGCAGCGTAAATCCTGGAGGGACTAGCTCATTTGAGGAGCAGTACTTC
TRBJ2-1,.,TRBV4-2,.,CASSPSAENEQFF,TGTGCCAGCAGCCCCTCTGCGGAAAATGAGCAGTTCTTC
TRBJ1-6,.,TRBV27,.,CASKISGYNSPLHF,TGTGCCAGCAAGATCAGCGGCTATAATTCACCCCTCCACTTT
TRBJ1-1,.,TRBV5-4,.,CASSFDSTEAFF,TGTGCCAGCAGCTTTGACAGCACTGAAGCTTTCTTT
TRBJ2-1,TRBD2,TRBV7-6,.,CASSSGLASVF,TGTGCCAGCAGCTCCGGACTAGCTTCGGTCTTC
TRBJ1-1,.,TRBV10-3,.,CAIAGGQRNTEAFF,TGTGCCATCGCGGGAGGACAGCGAAACACTGAAGCTTTCTTT
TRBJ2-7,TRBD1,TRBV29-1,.,CSVVGTGIDEQYF,TGCAGCGTTGTGGGGACAGGGATTGACGAGCAGTACTTC
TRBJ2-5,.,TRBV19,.,CASSPTTGEETQYF,TGTGCCAGTAGTCCGACGACAGGTGAAGAGACCCAGTACTTC
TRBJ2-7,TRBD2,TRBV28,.,CASGTTSGGFWEQYF,TGTGCCAGCGGCACGACTAGCGGGGGATTTTGGGAGCAGTACTTC
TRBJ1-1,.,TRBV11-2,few,CASSSQGQNTEAFF,TGTGCCAGCAGCAGTCAGGGACAGAACACTGAAGCTTTCTTT